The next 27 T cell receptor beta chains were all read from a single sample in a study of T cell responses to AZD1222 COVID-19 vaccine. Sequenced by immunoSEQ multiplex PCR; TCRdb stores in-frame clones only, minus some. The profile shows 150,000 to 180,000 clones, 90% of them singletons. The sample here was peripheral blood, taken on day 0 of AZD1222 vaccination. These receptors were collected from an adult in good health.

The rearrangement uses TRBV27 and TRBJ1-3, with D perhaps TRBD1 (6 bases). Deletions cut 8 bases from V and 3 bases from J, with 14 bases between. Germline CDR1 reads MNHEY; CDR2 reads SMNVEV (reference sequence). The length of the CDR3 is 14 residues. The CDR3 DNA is TGTGCCAGCGCCCCTCAGGGGTATGGAAACACCATATATTTT. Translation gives CASAPQGYGNTIYF.

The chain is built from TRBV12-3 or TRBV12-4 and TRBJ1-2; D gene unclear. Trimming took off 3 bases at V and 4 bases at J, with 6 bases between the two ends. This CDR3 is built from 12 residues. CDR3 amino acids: CASSFGSYGYTF. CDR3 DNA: TGTGCCAGCAGTTTTGGGTCCTATGGCTACACCTTC.

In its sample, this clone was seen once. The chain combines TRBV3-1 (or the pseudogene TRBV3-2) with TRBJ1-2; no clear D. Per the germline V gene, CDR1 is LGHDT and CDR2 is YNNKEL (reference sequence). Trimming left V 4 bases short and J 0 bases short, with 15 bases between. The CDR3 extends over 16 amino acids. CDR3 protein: CASSPFGPKANYGYTF. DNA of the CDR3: TGTGCCAGCAGCCCCTTTGGGCCGAAAGCTAACTATGGCTACACCTTC.

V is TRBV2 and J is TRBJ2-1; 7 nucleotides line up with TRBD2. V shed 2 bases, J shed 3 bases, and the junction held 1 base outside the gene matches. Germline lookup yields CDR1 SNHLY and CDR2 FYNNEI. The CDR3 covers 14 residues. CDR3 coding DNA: TGTGCCAGCAGTGAATGGACTAGCTACAATGAGCAGTTCTTC. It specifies CASSEWTSYNEQFF.

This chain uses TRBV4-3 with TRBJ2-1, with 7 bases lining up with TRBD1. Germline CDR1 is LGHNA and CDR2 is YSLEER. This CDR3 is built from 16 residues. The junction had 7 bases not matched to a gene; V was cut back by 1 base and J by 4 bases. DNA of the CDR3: TGCGCCAGCAGCCAAGGGACAGGAACCTTTTACAATGAGCAGTTCTTC. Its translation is CASSQGTGTFYNEQFF.

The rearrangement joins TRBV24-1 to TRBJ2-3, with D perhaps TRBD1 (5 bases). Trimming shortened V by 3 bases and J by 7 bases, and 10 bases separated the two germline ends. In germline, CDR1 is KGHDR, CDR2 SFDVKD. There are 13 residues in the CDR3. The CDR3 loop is CATSDTGPNTQYF. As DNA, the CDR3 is TGTGCCACCAGTGATACAGGCCCTAATACGCAGTATTTT.

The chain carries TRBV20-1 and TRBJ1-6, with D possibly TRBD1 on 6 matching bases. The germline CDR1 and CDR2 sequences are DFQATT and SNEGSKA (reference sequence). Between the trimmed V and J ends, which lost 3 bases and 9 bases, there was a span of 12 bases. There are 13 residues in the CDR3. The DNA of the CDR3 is TGCAGTGCTAGTTCTGGGGGCGGTTCACCCCTCCACTTT. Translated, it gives CSASSGGGSPLHF.

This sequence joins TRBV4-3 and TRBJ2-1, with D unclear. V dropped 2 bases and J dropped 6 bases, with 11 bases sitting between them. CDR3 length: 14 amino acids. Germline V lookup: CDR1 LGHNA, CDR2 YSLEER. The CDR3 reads CASSQSRFGNEQFF. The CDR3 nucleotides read TGCGCCAGCAGCCAATCCAGGTTTGGCAATGAGCAGTTCTTC.

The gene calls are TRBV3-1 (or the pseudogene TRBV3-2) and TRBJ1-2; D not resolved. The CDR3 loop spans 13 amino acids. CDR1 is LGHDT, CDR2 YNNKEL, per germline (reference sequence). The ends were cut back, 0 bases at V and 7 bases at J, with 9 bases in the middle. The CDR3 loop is CASSQDFAVGYTF. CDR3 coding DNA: TGTGCCAGCAGCCAAGATTTCGCGGTTGGCTACACCTTC.

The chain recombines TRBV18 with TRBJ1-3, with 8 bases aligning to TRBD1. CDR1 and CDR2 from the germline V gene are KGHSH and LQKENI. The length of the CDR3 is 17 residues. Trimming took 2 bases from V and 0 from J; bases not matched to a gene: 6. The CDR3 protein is CASSPTTGGHSGNTIYF. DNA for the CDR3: TGTGCCAGCTCACCAACCACAGGGGGGCACTCTGGAAACACCATATATTTT. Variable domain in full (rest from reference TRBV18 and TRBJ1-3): NAGVMQNPRHLVRRRGQEARLRCSPMKGHSHVYWYRQLPEEGLKFMVYLQKENIIDESGMPKERFSAEFPKEGPSILRIQQVVRGDSAAYFCASSPTTGGHSGNTIYFGEGSWLTVV.

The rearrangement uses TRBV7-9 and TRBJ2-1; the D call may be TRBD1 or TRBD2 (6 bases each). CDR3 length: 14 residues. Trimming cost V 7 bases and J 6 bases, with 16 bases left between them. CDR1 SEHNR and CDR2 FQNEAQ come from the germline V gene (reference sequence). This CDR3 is CASKLGGSFNEQFF. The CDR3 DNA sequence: TGTGCCAGCAAATTGGGGGGCAGCTTCAATGAGCAGTTCTTC.

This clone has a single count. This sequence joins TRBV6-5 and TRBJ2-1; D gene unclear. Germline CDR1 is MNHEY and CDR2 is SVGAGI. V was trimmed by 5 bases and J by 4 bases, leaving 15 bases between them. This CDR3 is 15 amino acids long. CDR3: CASSPRPNLYNEQFF. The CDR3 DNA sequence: TGTGCCAGCAGTCCTCGACCGAACCTTTACAATGAGCAGTTCTTC.

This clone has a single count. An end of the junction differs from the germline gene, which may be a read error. CDR3 amino acids: CSAEQPGLVYEQYF. DNA of the CDR3: TGCAGCGCTGAACAACCGGGACTAGTCTACGAGCAGTACTTC. The chain joins TRBV29-1 to TRBJ2-7, with 8 bases matching TRBD2. CDR3 length: 14 residues. Germline CDR1 reads SQVTM; CDR2 reads ANQGSEA.

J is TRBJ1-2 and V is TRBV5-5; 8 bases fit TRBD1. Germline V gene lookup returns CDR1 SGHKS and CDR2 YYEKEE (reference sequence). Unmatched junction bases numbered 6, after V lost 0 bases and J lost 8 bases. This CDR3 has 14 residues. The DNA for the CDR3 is TGTGCCAGCAGCTTGGGCAGGGGGCGGAACGGCTACACCTTC. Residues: CASSLGRGRNGYTF.

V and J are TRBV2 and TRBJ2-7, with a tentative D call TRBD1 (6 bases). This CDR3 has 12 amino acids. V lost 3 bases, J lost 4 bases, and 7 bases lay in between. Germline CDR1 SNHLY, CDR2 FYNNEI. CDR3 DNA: TGTGCCAGCAGTGAGGACAGATACGAGCAGTACTTC. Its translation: CASSEDRYEQYF.

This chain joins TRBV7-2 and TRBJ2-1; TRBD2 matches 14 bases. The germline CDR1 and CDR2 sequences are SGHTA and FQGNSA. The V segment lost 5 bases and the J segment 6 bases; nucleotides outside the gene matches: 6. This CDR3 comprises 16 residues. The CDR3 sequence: CASSLVGLAGGNEQFF. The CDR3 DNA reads TGTGCCAGCAGCCTAGTTGGACTAGCGGGAGGCAATGAGCAGTTCTTC.

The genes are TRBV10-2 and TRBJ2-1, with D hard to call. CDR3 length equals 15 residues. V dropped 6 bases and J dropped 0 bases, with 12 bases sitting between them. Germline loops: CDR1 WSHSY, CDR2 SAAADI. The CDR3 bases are TGCGCCAGCAGAGGACCGAGACTCTCCTACAATGAGCAGTTCTTC. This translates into CASRGPRLSYNEQFF.

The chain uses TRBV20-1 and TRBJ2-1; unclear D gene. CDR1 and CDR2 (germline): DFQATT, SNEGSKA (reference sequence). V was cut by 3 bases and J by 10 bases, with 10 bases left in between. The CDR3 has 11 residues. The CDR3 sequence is CSASNKNEQFF. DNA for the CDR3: TGCAGTGCTAGTAACAAAAACGAGCAGTTCTTC.

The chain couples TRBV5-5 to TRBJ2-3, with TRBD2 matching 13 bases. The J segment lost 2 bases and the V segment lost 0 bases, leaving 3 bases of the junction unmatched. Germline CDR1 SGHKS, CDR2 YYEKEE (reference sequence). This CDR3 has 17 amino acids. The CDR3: CASSLAGLAGDTDTQYF. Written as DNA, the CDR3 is TGTGCCAGCAGCTTGGCTGGACTAGCGGGGGACACAGATACGCAGTATTTT. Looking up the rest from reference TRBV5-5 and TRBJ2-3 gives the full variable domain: DAGVTQSPTHLIKTRGQQVTLRCSPISGHKSVSWYQQVLGQGPQFIFQYYEKEERGRGNFPDRFSARQFPNYSSELNVNALLLGDSALYLCASSLAGLAGDTDTQYFGPGTRLTVL.

Written as DNA, the CDR3 is TGTGCCAGCAGCAGCGGGACAGCGAGAGGAAACACCATATATTTT. It yields the protein CASSSGTARGNTIYF. The genes are TRBV9 and TRBJ1-3, with 7 bases matching TRBD1. The V segment lost 4 bases and the J segment 4 bases; nucleotides outside the gene matches: 8. The CDR3 runs 15 residues. Per germline, CDR1 SGDLS and CDR2 YYNGEE. Using reference TRBV9 and TRBJ1-3 for the parts outside the CDR3, the full variable domain is DSGVTQTPKHLITATGQRVTLRCSPRSGDLSVYWYQQSLDQGLQFLIQYYNGEERAKGNILERFSAQQFPDLHSELNLSSLELGDSALYFCASSSGTARGNTIYFGEGSWLTVV.

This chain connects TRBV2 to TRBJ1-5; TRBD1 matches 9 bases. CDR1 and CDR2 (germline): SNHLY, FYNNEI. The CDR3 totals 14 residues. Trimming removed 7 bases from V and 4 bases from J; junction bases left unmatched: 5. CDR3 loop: CASNSDRGNQPQHF. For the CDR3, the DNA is TGTGCCAGCAATAGCGACAGGGGGAATCAGCCCCAGCATTTT.

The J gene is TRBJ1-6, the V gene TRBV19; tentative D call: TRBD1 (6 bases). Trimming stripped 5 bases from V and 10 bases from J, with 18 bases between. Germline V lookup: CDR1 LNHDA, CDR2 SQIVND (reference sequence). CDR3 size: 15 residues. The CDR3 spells CASSPVIGGGSPLHF. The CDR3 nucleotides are TGTGCCAGTAGTCCAGTTATCGGGGGCGGCTCACCCCTCCACTTT.

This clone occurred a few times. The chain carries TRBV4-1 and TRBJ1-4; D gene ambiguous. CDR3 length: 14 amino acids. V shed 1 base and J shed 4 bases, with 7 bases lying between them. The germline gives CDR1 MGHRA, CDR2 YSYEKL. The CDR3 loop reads CASSQGGSNEKLFF. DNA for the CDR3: TGCGCCAGCAGCCAAGGGGGAAGTAATGAAAAACTGTTTTTT.

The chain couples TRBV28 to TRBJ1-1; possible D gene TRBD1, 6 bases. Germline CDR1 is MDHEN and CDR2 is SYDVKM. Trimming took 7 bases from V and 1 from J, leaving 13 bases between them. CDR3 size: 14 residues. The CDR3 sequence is CASISGTSNTEAFF. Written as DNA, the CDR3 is TGTGCCAGCATTTCCGGGACATCGAACACTGAAGCTTTCTTT.

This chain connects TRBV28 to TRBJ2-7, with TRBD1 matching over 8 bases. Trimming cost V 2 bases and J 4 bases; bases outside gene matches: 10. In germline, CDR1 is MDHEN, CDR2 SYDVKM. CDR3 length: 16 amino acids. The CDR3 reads CASSLDWQGATYEQYF. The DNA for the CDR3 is TGTGCCAGCAGTTTAGATTGGCAGGGGGCAACTTACGAGCAGTACTTC.

The CDR3 reads CASSLALGGNQETQYF. Written as DNA, the CDR3 is TGTGCCAGCAGCTTAGCGCTGGGGGGGAACCAAGAGACCCAGTACTTC. The chain recombines TRBV7-6 with TRBJ2-5; TRBD2 agrees at 7 bases. The CDR3 is made up of 16 amino acids. The V segment lost 0 bases and the J segment 0 bases; nucleotides outside the gene matches: 4. Germline values: CDR1 SGHVS, CDR2 FNYEAQ.

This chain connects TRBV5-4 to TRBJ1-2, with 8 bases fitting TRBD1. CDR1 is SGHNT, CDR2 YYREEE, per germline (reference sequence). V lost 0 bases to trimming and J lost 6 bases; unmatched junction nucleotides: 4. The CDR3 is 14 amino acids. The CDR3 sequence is CASSLGRTGNGYTF. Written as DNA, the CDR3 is TGTGCCAGCAGCTTGGGTCGGACAGGGAATGGCTACACCTTC.